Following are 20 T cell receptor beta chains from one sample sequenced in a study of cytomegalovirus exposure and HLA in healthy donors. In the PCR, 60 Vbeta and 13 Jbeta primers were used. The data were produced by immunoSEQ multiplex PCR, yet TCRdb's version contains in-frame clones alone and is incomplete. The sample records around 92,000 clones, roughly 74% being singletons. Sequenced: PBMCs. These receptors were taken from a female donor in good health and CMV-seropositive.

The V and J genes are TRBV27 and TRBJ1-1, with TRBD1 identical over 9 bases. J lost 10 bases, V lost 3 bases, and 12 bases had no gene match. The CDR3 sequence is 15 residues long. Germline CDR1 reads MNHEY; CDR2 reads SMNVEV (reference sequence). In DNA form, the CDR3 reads TGTGCCAGCAGTTTCCTTGGACAGGGGATGGTCGGAGCTTTCTTT. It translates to CASSFLGQGMVGAFF.

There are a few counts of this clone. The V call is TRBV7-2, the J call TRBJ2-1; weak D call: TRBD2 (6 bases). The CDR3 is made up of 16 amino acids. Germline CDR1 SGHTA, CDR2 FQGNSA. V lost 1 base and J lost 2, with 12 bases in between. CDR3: CASSLGGPGAYNEQFF. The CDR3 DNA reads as TGTGCCAGCAGCTTAGGGGGACCGGGGGCCTACAATGAGCAGTTCTTC.

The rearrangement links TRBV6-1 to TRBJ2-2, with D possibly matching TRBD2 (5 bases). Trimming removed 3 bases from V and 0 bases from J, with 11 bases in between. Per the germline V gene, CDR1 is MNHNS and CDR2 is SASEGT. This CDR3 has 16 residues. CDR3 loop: CASSDPRDTNTGELFF. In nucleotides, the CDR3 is TGTGCCAGCAGTGATCCCCGGGATACGAACACCGGGGAGCTGTTTTTT.

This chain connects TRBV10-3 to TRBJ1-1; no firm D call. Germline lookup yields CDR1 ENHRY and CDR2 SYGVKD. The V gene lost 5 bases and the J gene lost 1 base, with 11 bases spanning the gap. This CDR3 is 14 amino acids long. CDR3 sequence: CAISLGLQNTEAFF. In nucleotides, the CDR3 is TGTGCCATCAGTCTAGGTTTACAGAACACTGAAGCTTTCTTT.

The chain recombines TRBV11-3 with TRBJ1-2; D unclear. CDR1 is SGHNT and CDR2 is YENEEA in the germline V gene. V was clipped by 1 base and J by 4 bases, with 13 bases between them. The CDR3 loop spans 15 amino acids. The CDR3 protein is CASSLGFREIYGYTF. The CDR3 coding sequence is TGTGCCAGCAGCTTAGGTTTTAGGGAGATCTATGGCTACACCTTC.

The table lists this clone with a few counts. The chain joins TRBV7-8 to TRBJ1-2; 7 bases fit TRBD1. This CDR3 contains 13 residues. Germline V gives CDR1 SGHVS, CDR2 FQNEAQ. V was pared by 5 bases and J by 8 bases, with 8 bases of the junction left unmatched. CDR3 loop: CASSVTGVRGYTF. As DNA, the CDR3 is TGTGCCAGCAGCGTCACAGGGGTACGCGGCTACACCTTC.

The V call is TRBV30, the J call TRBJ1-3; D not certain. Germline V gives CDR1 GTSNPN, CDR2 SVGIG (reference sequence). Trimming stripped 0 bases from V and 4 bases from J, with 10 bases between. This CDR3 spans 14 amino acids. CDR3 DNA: TGTGCCTGGAGTGTGCGTGGAGGGGGAAACACCATATATTTT. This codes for CAWSVRGGGNTIYF.

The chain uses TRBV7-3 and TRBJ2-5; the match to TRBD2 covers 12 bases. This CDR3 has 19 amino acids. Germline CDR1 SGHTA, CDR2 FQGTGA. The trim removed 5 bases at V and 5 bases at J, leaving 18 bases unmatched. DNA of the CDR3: TGTGCCAGCAGCCTCTTAGGTCCTTTCTCTAGCGGGGGGGCGGAGACCCAGTACTTC. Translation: CASSLLGPFSSGGAETQYF.

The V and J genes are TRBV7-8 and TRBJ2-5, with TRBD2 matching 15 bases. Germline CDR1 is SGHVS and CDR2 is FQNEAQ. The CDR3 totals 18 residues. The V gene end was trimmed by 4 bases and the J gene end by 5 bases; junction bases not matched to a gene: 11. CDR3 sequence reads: CASSSGTSGRPRGETQYF. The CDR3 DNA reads TGTGCCAGCAGCTCCGGGACTAGCGGGAGGCCTCGCGGGGAGACCCAGTACTTC.

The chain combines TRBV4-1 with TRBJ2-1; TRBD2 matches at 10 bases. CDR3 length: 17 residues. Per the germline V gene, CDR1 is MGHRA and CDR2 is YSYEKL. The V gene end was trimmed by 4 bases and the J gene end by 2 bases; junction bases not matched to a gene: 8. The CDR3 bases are TGCGCCAGCAGCCGGACCAAAGCGGGAGGGCCCTACAATGAGCAGTTCTTC. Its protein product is CASSRTKAGGPYNEQFF.

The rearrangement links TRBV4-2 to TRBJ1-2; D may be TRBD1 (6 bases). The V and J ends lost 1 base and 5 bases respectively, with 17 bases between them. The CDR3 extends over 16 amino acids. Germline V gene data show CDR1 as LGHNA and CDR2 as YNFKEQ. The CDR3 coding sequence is TGTGCCAGCAGCCAAGCCCGCGCCACAGGGCCGTATGGCTACACCTTC. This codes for CASSQARATGPYGYTF.

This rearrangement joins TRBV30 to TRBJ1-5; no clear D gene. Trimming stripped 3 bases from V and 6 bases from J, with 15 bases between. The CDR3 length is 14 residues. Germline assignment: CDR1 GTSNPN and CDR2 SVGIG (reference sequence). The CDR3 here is CAWRRGLSGQPQHF. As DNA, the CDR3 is TGTGCCTGGAGGAGAGGCCTTTCGGGTCAGCCCCAGCATTTT.

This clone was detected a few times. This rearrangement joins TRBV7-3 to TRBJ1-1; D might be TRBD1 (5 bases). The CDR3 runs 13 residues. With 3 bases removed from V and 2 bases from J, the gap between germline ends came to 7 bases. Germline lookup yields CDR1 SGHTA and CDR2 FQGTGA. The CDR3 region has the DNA TGTGCCAGCAGCTTCCAGGGAAACACTGAAGCTTTCTTT. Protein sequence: CASSFQGNTEAFF.

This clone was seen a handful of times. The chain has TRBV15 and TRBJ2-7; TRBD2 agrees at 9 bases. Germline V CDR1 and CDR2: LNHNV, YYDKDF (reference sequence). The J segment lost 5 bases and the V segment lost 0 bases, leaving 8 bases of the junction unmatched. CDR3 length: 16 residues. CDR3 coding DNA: TGTGCCACCAGCAGAGATCGATTAGCGGGAGTGGACGAGCAGTACTTC. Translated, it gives CATSRDRLAGVDEQYF.

The CDR3 is CASRSRQGSTGELFF. CDR3 DNA sequence: TGTGCCAGCAGATCCAGACAGGGGAGCACCGGGGAGCTGTTTTTT. This chain uses TRBV5-4 with TRBJ2-2, with TRBD1 matching over 8 bases. The V segment lost 5 bases and the J segment 4 bases; nucleotides outside the gene matches: 7. The CDR3 contains 15 residues. Germline V lookup: CDR1 SGHNT, CDR2 YYREEE (reference sequence).

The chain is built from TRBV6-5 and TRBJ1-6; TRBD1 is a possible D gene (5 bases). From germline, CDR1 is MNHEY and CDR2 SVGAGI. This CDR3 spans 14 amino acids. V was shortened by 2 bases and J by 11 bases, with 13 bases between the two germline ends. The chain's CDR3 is CASSYNRGSAPLHF. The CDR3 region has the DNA TGTGCCAGCAGTTACAATCGGGGGTCGGCACCCCTCCACTTT.

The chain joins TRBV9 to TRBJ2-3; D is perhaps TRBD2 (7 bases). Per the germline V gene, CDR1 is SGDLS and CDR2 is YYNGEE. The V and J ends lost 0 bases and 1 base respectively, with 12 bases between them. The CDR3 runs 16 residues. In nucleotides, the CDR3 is TGTGCCAGCAGCGTAGAAACAGGGAGGGGCACAGATACGCAGTATTTT. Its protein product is CASSVETGRGTDTQYF. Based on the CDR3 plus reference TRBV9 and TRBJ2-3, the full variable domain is DSGVTQTPKHLITATGQRVTLRCSPRSGDLSVYWYQQSLDQGLQFLIQYYNGEERAKGNILERFSAQQFPDLHSELNLSSLELGDSALYFCASSVETGRGTDTQYFGPGTRLTVL.

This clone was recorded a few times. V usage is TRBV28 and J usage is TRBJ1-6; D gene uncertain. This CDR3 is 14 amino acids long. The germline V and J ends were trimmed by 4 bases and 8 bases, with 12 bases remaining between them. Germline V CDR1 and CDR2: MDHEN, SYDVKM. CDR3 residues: CASSSGRRDSPLHF. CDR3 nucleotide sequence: TGTGCCAGCAGTTCCGGGAGGAGGGATTCACCCCTCCACTTT.

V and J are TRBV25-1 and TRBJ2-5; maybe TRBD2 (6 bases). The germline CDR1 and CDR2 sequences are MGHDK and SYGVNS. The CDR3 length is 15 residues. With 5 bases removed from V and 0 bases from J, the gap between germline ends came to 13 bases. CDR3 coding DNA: TGTGCCAGCAGTCGTCATGGGGGGTACCAAGAGACCCAGTACTTC. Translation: CASSRHGGYQETQYF.

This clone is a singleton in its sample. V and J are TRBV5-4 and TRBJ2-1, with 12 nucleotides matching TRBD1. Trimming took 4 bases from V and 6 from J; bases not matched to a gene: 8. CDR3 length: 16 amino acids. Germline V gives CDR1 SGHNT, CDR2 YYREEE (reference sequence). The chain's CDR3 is CASSRGQGAGSNEQFF. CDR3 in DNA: TGTGCCAGCAGCCGGGGACAGGGGGCGGGTAGCAATGAGCAGTTCTTC.